Sequencing of this T cell receptor (beta chain) was carried out in a study of brain T cells in children with intractable seizures. V was pared by 3 bases and J by 2 bases, with 8 bases of the junction left unmatched. CDR3 length equals 16 residues. Germline assignment: CDR1 SGHTA and CDR2 FQGNSA. This clone was seen a few times. Sequencing was limited to surgery cases with top T cell transcript signatures in brain tissue. The table came from immunoSEQ multiplex PCR; TCRdb's copy has only in-frame clones and leaves some out. The sample shows around 9,300 clones, 69% of them seen only once. The chain employs TRBV7-2 and TRBJ1-1; 8 nucleotides align to TRBD1. Sequencing was performed on resected brain tissue, taken at surgery. This clonotype was obtained from a girl aged 2 to 9 with tuberous sclerosis and intractable seizures. This CDR3 is CASSFAMGQANTEAFF. CDR3 DNA: TGTGCCAGCAGCTTCGCGATGGGACAGGCTAACACTGAAGCTTTCTTT.